This is a list of T cell receptor beta chains from one sample in a study of vaccination and CD4 T cells after COVID-19. What these receptors recognize is not known. TCRdb re-called the PCR reads through MiXCR, storing one row per CDR3 protein. Found here are tens of thousands of distinct CDR3 sequences, roughly 50% of them singletons; the top ten hold approximately 28%. The sequences come from CD4+ T cells from blood, cultured in vitro, collected before SARS-CoV-2 vaccination. These receptors were taken from a human donor who received a COVID-19 vaccine. Each CDR3 is given with its conserved first and last residue. Fields, in order: V gene, D gene, clone size, J gene, CDR3 protein, CDR3 DNA. D genes are given only for firm matches. A row's size may be missing; if present it is once, few, many or a size class.

v_call: TRBV11-3
d_call: NA
clone_size: NA
j_call: TRBJ1-6
cdr3_aa: CASSLDWNSPLHF
cdr3_nt: TGTGCCAGCAGCTTAGATTGGAATTCACCCCTCCACTTT

v_call: TRBV20-1
d_call: NA
clone_size: few
j_call: TRBJ2-3
cdr3_aa: CSARSGAGVRTDTQYF
cdr3_nt: TGCAGTGCTAGATCCGGGGCAGGGGTTCGCACAGATACGCAGTATTTT

v_call: TRBV11-2
d_call: TRBD1
clone_size: NA
j_call: TRBJ1-3
cdr3_aa: CASSQGTGHGNTIYF
cdr3_nt: TGTGCCAGCAGCCAAGGGACAGGGCACGGAAACACCATATATTTT

v_call: TRBV30
d_call: NA
clone_size: few
j_call: TRBJ1-5
cdr3_aa: CAWGDPNQPQHF
cdr3_nt: TGTGCCTGGGGGGACCCAAATCAGCCCCAGCATTTT

v_call: TRBV19
d_call: NA
clone_size: NA
j_call: TRBJ2-4
cdr3_aa: CASSPTGTPAKNIQYF
cdr3_nt: TGTGCCAGTAGTCCCACAGGGACCCCGGCCAAAAACATTCAGTACTTC

v_call: TRBV10-3
d_call: TRBD1
clone_size: few
j_call: TRBJ1-4
cdr3_aa: CASRTGGGGKLFF
cdr3_nt: TGTGCCAGCCGGACAGGCGGGGGGGGAAAACTGTTTTTT

v_call: TRBV20-1
d_call: NA
clone_size: few
j_call: TRBJ1-2
cdr3_aa: CSARVGGESYGYTF
cdr3_nt: TGCAGTGCTAGAGTTGGAGGGGAAAGCTATGGCTACACCTTC

v_call: TRBV6-2/TRBV6-3
d_call: NA
clone_size: NA
j_call: TRBJ2-7
cdr3_aa: CASSYSSSSQYEQYF
cdr3_nt: TGTGCCAGCAGTTACTCGTCTAGTTCCCAATACGAGCAGTACTTC

v_call: TRBV2
d_call: NA
clone_size: few
j_call: TRBJ2-2
cdr3_aa: CASRPTGVTGELFF
cdr3_nt: TGTGCCAGCAGACCCACAGGAGTCACCGGGGAGCTGTTTTTT

v_call: TRBV24-1
d_call: NA
clone_size: NA
j_call: TRBJ2-2
cdr3_aa: CATSDPRVHLTTGELFF
cdr3_nt: TGTGCCACCAGTGACCCCAGGGTACACCTAACCACCGGGGAGCTGTTTTTT

v_call: TRBV6-1
d_call: NA
clone_size: once
j_call: TRBJ1-5
cdr3_aa: CASSESTSEWPQHF
cdr3_nt: TGTGCCAGCAGTGAATCGACGTCAGAATGGCCCCAGCATTTT

v_call: TRBV30
d_call: NA
clone_size: NA
j_call: TRBJ2-3
cdr3_aa: CAWSVRGGGDTQYF
cdr3_nt: TGTGCCTGGAGTGTAAGAGGGGGGGGAGATACGCAGTATTTT

v_call: TRBV6-2/TRBV6-3
d_call: NA
clone_size: few
j_call: TRBJ1-2
cdr3_aa: CASSYGSRGNYGYTF
cdr3_nt: TGTGCCAGCAGTTACGGATCTAGGGGCAACTATGGCTACACCTTC

v_call: TRBV20-1
d_call: TRBD1
clone_size: NA
j_call: TRBJ2-1
cdr3_aa: CSAMQGAPYGEQFF
cdr3_nt: TGCAGTGCTATGCAGGGGGCCCCCTACGGTGAGCAGTTCTTC

v_call: TRBV24-1
d_call: NA
clone_size: NA
j_call: TRBJ1-6
cdr3_aa: CATSGRTAYNSPLHF
cdr3_nt: TGTGCCACCAGTGGACGGACCGCTTATAATTCACCCCTCCACTTT

v_call: TRBV12-3/TRBV12-4
d_call: NA
clone_size: NA
j_call: TRBJ2-2
cdr3_aa: CASSLKISTFANTGELFF
cdr3_nt: TGTGCCAGCAGTTTAAAAATAAGTACCTTCGCGAACACCGGGGAGCTGTTTTTT

v_call: TRBV20-1
d_call: NA
clone_size: few
j_call: TRBJ1-1
cdr3_aa: CSARVDNTNTEAFF
cdr3_nt: TGCAGTGCTAGAGTTGATAACACGAACACTGAAGCTTTCTTT

v_call: TRBV11-3
d_call: NA
clone_size: few
j_call: TRBJ1-1
cdr3_aa: CASSPLGGSNTEAFF
cdr3_nt: TGTGCCAGCAGCCCCTTGGGCGGATCGAACACTGAAGCTTTCTTT

v_call: TRBV5-1
d_call: TRBD1
clone_size: NA
j_call: TRBJ2-7
cdr3_aa: CASRTGVTYEQYF
cdr3_nt: TGCGCCAGCAGGACAGGGGTTACCTACGAGCAGTACTTC

v_call: TRBV30
d_call: NA
clone_size: once
j_call: TRBJ1-1
cdr3_aa: CAINSRWGDTEAFF
cdr3_nt: TGTGCCATAAACTCTCGGTGGGGGGACACTGAAGCTTTCTTT

v_call: TRBV7-2
d_call: NA
clone_size: NA
j_call: TRBJ2-1
cdr3_aa: CASSRMGRGSSYNEQFF
cdr3_nt: TGTGCCAGCAGTCGAATGGGAAGGGGAAGCTCCTACAATGAGCAGTTCTTC

v_call: TRBV20-1
d_call: TRBD2
clone_size: NA
j_call: TRBJ2-3
cdr3_aa: CSARDVASGGVRQYF
cdr3_nt: TGCAGTGCTAGAGATGTGGCTAGCGGGGGGGTTAGGCAGTATTTT

v_call: TRBV15
d_call: TRBD1
clone_size: few
j_call: TRBJ1-6
cdr3_aa: CATSRGTGDSPLHF
cdr3_nt: TGTGCCACCAGCAGAGGGACAGGGGATTCACCCCTCCACTTT

v_call: TRBV6-1
d_call: NA
clone_size: NA
j_call: TRBJ1-6
cdr3_aa: CASRGSGANSPLHF
cdr3_nt: TGTGCCAGCAGAGGATCAGGGGCCAATTCACCCCTCCACTTT

v_call: TRBV24-1
d_call: TRBD1
clone_size: NA
j_call: TRBJ1-1
cdr3_aa: CGTRTGDPNTEAFF
cdr3_nt: TGTGGCACCAGGACAGGGGACCCGAACACTGAAGCTTTCTTT

v_call: TRBV20-1
d_call: NA
clone_size: NA
j_call: TRBJ2-3
cdr3_aa: CSARTPRVPTDTQYF
cdr3_nt: TGCAGTGCTAGAACCCCCAGGGTTCCCACAGATACGCAGTATTTT

v_call: TRBV7-8
d_call: NA
clone_size: NA
j_call: TRBJ2-5
cdr3_aa: CASSLARTRDKGTQYF
cdr3_nt: TGTGCCAGCAGCTTAGCCCGGACTAGGGACAAAGGGACCCAGTACTTC

v_call: TRBV20-1
d_call: TRBD2
clone_size: medium-sized
j_call: TRBJ2-3
cdr3_aa: CSAETGTSGGTDTQYF
cdr3_nt: TGCAGTGCTGAGACCGGGACTAGCGGGGGCACAGATACGCAGTATTTT

v_call: TRBV20-1
d_call: NA
clone_size: few
j_call: TRBJ1-1
cdr3_aa: CSATQPGVGTEAFF
cdr3_nt: TGCAGTGCTACACAACCAGGGGTGGGCACTGAAGCTTTCTTT

v_call: TRBV7-9
d_call: NA
clone_size: NA
j_call: TRBJ2-5
cdr3_aa: CASSLSGPSQETQYF
cdr3_nt: TGTGCCAGCAGCTTGTCGGGCCCCAGCCAAGAGACCCAGTACTTC

v_call: TRBV7-9
d_call: NA
clone_size: NA
j_call: TRBJ1-5
cdr3_aa: CASSLGAGTGQPQHF
cdr3_nt: TGTGCCAGCAGCTTAGGTGCAGGAACAGGTCAGCCCCAGCATTTT

v_call: TRBV19
d_call: NA
clone_size: NA
j_call: TRBJ2-6
cdr3_aa: CASSTYSSGANVLTF
cdr3_nt: TGTGCCAGTAGTACCTACAGCTCTGGGGCCAACGTCCTGACTTTC

v_call: TRBV5-1
d_call: TRBD1
clone_size: once
j_call: TRBJ2-1
cdr3_aa: CASSPGQGAAEQFF
cdr3_nt: TGCGCCAGCAGCCCGGGACAGGGGGCTGCTGAGCAGTTCTTC

v_call: TRBV30
d_call: TRBD1
clone_size: NA
j_call: TRBJ2-7
cdr3_aa: CAWSVPDRGYEQYF
cdr3_nt: TGTGCCTGGAGTGTACCGGACAGGGGCTACGAGCAGTACTTC

v_call: TRBV10-3
d_call: NA
clone_size: NA
j_call: TRBJ2-5
cdr3_aa: CAISEIQETQYF
cdr3_nt: TGTGCCATCAGTGAGATCCAAGAGACCCAGTACTTC

v_call: TRBV27
d_call: NA
clone_size: few
j_call: TRBJ2-3
cdr3_aa: CASSLWPHRTDTQYF
cdr3_nt: TGTGCCAGCAGTTTATGGCCCCACAGGACAGATACGCAGTATTTT

v_call: TRBV7-9
d_call: NA
clone_size: few
j_call: TRBJ1-3
cdr3_aa: CASSLGFPSHSGNTIYF
cdr3_nt: TGTGCCAGCAGCTTAGGTTTTCCCAGCCACTCTGGAAACACCATATATTTT

v_call: TRBV15
d_call: NA
clone_size: few
j_call: TRBJ1-3
cdr3_aa: CATGGGQPLSGNTIYF
cdr3_nt: TGTGCCACCGGCGGAGGGCAGCCACTCTCTGGAAACACCATATATTTT

v_call: TRBV19
d_call: NA
clone_size: NA
j_call: TRBJ2-7
cdr3_aa: CASSLDSGYSYEQYF
cdr3_nt: TGTGCCAGTAGTCTCGACTCCGGGTACTCCTACGAGCAGTACTTC

v_call: TRBV5-1
d_call: NA
clone_size: few
j_call: TRBJ1-6
cdr3_aa: CASSLGLQGNSPLHF
cdr3_nt: TGCGCCAGCAGCTTGGGGCTTCAGGGGAATTCACCCCTCCACTTT

v_call: TRBV24-1
d_call: TRBD1
clone_size: NA
j_call: TRBJ1-2
cdr3_aa: CATSGSGTDYGYTF
cdr3_nt: TGTGCCACCAGTGGCTCCGGGACAGACTATGGCTACACCTTC

v_call: TRBV2
d_call: TRBD1
clone_size: NA
j_call: TRBJ1-5
cdr3_aa: CARKQGAWNQPQHF
cdr3_nt: TGTGCCCGCAAACAGGGGGCTTGGAATCAGCCCCAGCATTTT

v_call: TRBV12-3/TRBV12-4
d_call: TRBD2
clone_size: NA
j_call: TRBJ2-3
cdr3_aa: CASSPGLAGADTQYF
cdr3_nt: TGTGCCAGCAGTCCAGGACTAGCTGGGGCAGATACGCAGTATTTT

v_call: TRBV18
d_call: TRBD1
clone_size: NA
j_call: TRBJ2-3
cdr3_aa: CASSLRDRETDTQYF
cdr3_nt: TGTGCCAGCTCACTGCGGGACAGGGAAACAGATACGCAGTATTTT

v_call: TRBV20-1
d_call: TRBD1
clone_size: once
j_call: TRBJ1-2
cdr3_aa: CSARDLDRVDGYTF
cdr3_nt: TGCAGTGCTAGAGATCTCGACAGGGTGGATGGCTACACCTTC

v_call: TRBV12-3/TRBV12-4
d_call: NA
clone_size: NA
j_call: TRBJ1-1
cdr3_aa: CASSFQTGIPEAFF
cdr3_nt: TGTGCCAGCAGTTTCCAAACAGGGATTCCTGAAGCTTTCTTT

v_call: TRBV6-2/TRBV6-3
d_call: TRBD1
clone_size: once
j_call: TRBJ1-2
cdr3_aa: CASSKDREHGYTF
cdr3_nt: TGTGCCAGCAGCAAGGACAGGGAACACGGCTACACCTTC

v_call: TRBV15
d_call: NA
clone_size: NA
j_call: TRBJ2-2
cdr3_aa: CATSREGLTGELFF
cdr3_nt: TGTGCCACCAGCAGAGAGGGTTTGACCGGGGAGCTGTTTTTT

v_call: TRBV30
d_call: NA
clone_size: few
j_call: TRBJ1-2
cdr3_aa: CAWNFRQNYGYTF
cdr3_nt: TGTGCCTGGAATTTTCGACAGAACTATGGCTACACCTTC

v_call: TRBV28
d_call: NA
clone_size: NA
j_call: TRBJ1-2
cdr3_aa: CASSSGGGGYTF
cdr3_nt: TGTGCCAGCAGCTCGGGCGGGGGGGGCTACACCTTC

v_call: TRBV6-1
d_call: TRBD1
clone_size: NA
j_call: TRBJ2-5
cdr3_aa: CASTEVRGTGVRETQYF
cdr3_nt: TGTGCCAGCACCGAAGTCAGGGGGACAGGGGTTAGGGAGACCCAGTACTTC

v_call: TRBV9
d_call: NA
clone_size: NA
j_call: TRBJ2-3
cdr3_aa: CASSLDTPDTQYF
cdr3_nt: TGTGCCAGCAGCCTCGACACCCCAGATACGCAGTATTTT

v_call: TRBV12-3/TRBV12-4
d_call: TRBD1
clone_size: few
j_call: TRBJ1-5
cdr3_aa: CASSLARGTGENQPQHF
cdr3_nt: TGTGCCAGCAGTTTAGCGCGCGGGACAGGTGAAAATCAGCCCCAGCATTTT

v_call: TRBV5-6
d_call: TRBD1
clone_size: NA
j_call: TRBJ2-3
cdr3_aa: CASSLAGGQNSDTQYF
cdr3_nt: TGTGCCAGCAGCTTGGCAGGGGGACAGAACTCAGATACGCAGTATTTT